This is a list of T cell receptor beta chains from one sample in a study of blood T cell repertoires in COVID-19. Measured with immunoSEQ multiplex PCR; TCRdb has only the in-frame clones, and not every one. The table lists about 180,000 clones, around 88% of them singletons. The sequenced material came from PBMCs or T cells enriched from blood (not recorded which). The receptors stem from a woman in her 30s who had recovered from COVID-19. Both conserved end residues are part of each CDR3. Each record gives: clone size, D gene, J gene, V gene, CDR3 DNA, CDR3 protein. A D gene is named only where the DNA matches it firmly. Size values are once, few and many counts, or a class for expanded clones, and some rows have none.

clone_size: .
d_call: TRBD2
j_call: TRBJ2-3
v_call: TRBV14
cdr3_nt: TGTGCCAGCAGCCAAGTCGGCCTAGCGGGAGATACGCAGTATTTT
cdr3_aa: CASSQVGLAGDTQYF

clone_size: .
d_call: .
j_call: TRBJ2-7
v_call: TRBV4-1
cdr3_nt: TGCGCCAGCAGCCAATCGCAGGGCCACGAGCAGTACTTC
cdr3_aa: CASSQSQGHEQYF

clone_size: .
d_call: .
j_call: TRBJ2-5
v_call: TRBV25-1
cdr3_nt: TGTGCCAGCACTCCATTACACGAAGAGACCCAGTACTTC
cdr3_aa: CASTPLHEETQYF

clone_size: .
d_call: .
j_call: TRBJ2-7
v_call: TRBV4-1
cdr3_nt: TGCGCCAGCAGCCAAGTGTATCGGGATGTATGGCAGTACTTC
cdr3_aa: CASSQVYRDVWQYF

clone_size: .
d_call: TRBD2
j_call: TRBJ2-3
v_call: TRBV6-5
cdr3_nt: TGTGCCAGCGCAGCTAGCGGGAGAATCACAGATACGCAGTATTTT
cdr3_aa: CASAASGRITDTQYF

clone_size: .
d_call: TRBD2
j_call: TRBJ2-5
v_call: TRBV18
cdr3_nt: TGTGCCAGCTCAACGCCGGGACTAGCGGTTCTAAGAGAGACCCAGTACTTC
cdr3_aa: CASSTPGLAVLRETQYF

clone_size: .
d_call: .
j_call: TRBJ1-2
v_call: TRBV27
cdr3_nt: TGTGCCAGCAGTTTATCGGCCGCAGGGGCTTTCTATGGCTACACCTTC
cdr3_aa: CASSLSAAGAFYGYTF

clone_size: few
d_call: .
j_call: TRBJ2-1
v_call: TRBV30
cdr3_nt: TGTGCCTGGAGTGTTAGACTAGAATGGGATGAGCAGTTCTTC
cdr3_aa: CAWSVRLEWDEQFF

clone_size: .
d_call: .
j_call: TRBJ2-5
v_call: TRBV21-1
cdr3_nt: TGTGCCAGCCGCAGGTGTTTTTGGGGGCGCGGAGAGACCCAGTACTTC
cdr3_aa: CASRRCFWGRGETQYF

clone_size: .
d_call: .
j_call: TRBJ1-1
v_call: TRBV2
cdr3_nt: TGTGCCAGCAGTCAGCTCGCAACTCGGGTAGCTTTCTTT
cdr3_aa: CASSQLATRVAFF

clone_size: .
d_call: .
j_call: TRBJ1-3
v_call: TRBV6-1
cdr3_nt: TGTGCCAGCAGTGACGGGGGTGGAAACACCATATATTTT
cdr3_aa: CASSDGGGNTIYF

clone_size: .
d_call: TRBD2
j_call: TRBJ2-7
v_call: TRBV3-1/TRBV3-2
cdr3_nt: TGTGCCAGCAGCCAAGCACCCGGGACTAGCGGATCCTACGAGCAGTACTTC
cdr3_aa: CASSQAPGTSGSYEQYF

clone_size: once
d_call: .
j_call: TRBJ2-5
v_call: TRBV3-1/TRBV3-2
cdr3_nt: TGTGCCAGCAGCCAGGCGGGACTCCCCCGGGAGACCCAGTACTTC
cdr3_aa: CASSQAGLPRETQYF

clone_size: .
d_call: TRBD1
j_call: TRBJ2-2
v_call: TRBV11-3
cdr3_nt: TGTGCCAGCAGCGATGGACAGGAGAGAACCGGGGAGCTGTTTTTT
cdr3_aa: CASSDGQERTGELFF

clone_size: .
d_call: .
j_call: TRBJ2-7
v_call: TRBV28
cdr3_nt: TGTGCCAGCAGTGCAACTACACAGGGGGGGGTGTACGAGCAGTACTTC
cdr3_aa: CASSATTQGGVYEQYF

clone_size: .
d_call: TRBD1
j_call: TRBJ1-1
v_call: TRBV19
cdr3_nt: TGTGCCAGTAGCTTAACCGGGACAGAGGAGAACACTGAAGCTTTCTTT
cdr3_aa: CASSLTGTEENTEAFF

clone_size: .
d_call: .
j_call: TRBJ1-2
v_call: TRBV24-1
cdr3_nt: TGTGCCACCAGTGATGAATCTTCGGGGGGCTACACCTTC
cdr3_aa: CATSDESSGGYTF

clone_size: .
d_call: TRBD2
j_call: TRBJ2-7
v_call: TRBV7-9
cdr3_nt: TGTGCCAGCAGTTTGCTTAGTGTAGCGGGCCACGAGCAGTACTTC
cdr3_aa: CASSLLSVAGHEQYF

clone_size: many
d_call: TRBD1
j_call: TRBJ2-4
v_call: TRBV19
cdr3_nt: TGTGCCAGTAGTATGTCCGGACAGGGGGGCCCACTAGCCAAAAACATTCAGTACTTC
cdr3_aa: CASSMSGQGGPLAKNIQYF

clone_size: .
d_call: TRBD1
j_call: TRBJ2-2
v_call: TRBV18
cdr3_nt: TGTGCCAGCTCACCCCCGGGACAGCGCAGCACCGGGGAGCTGTTTTTT
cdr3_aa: CASSPPGQRSTGELFF

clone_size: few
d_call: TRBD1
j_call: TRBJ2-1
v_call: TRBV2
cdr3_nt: TGTGCCAGCACCGGGGGGACAGGGGATGGTGAGCAGTTCTTC
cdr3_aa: CASTGGTGDGEQFF

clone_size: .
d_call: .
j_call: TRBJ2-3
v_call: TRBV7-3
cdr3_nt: TGTGCCAGCAGCCCGAACGAGGGAGATACGCAGTATTTT
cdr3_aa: CASSPNEGDTQYF

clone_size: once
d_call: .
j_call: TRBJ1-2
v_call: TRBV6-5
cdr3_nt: TGTGCCAGCAGTTACTCGGCCAGTGGCTACACCTTC
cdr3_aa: CASSYSASGYTF

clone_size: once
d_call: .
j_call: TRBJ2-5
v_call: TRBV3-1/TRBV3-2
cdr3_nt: TGTGCCAGCAGCTCCCGACAGGAAGAGACCCAGTACTTC
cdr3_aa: CASSSRQEETQYF

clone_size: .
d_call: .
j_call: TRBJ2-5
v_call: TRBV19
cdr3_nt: TGTGCCAGTAGTATCGCTAAACCGGAGACCCAGTACTTC
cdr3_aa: CASSIAKPETQYF

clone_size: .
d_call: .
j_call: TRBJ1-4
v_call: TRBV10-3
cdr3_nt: TGTGCCATCAGTGAGTCGACTGGGGAAAAACTGTTTTTT
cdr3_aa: CAISESTGEKLFF

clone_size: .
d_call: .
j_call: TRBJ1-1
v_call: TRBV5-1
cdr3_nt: TGCGCCAGCAGCTTACCCCCGGGACTAAACATGAACACTGAAGCTTTCTTT
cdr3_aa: CASSLPPGLNMNTEAFF

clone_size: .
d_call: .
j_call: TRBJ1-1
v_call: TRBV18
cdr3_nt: TGTGCCAGCTCACCGACTACGGGTCCGGCGGAAGCTTTCTTT
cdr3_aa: CASSPTTGPAEAFF

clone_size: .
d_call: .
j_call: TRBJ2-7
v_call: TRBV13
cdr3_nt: TGTGCCAGCAGCCTCGGCACACAGTCCTACGAGCAGTACTTC
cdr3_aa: CASSLGTQSYEQYF

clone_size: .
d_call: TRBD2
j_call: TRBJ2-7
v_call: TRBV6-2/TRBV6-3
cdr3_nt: TGTGCCAGCGGCCCCGCGGGAGGGCCTTACCGCGAGCAGTACTTC
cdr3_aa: CASGPAGGPYREQYF

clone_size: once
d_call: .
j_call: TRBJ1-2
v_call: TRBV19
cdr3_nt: TGTGCCAGTAGTCCACTCAGAGACCTGCCGGAGGGCTACACCTTC
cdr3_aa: CASSPLRDLPEGYTF

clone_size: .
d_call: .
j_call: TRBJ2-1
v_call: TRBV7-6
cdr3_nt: TGTGCCAGCAGCTTAGCGGGAGGGGGTTTCAATGAGCAGTTCTTC
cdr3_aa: CASSLAGGGFNEQFF

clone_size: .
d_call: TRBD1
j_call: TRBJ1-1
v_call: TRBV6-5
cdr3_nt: TGTGCCAGCAGTTGGGGACAGTTCGCTGAAGCTTTCTTT
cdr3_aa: CASSWGQFAEAFF

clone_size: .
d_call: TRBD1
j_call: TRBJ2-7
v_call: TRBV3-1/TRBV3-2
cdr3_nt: TGTGCCAGCAGCCAAGTGTCCGGACAGGGATTCTACGAGCAGTACTTC
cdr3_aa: CASSQVSGQGFYEQYF

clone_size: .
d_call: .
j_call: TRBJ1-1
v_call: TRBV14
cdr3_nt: TGTGCCAGCAGACCACAGGGCAGAGGCACTGAAGCTTTCTTT
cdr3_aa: CASRPQGRGTEAFF

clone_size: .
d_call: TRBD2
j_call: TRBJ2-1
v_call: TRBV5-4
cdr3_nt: TGTGCCAGCAGCCCCCGGACTAGCGGGAGGGTCGGTGAGCAGTTCTTC
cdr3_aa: CASSPRTSGRVGEQFF

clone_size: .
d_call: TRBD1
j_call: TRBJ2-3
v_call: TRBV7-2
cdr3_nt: TGTGCCAGCAGCCCGGACAGGGGGCTTGTCGCAGATACGCAGTATTTT
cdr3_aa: CASSPDRGLVADTQYF

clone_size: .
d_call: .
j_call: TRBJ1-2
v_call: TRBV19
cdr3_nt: TGTGCCAGTAGTATGAGCCACAGGACAAACTATGGCTACACCTTC
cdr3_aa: CASSMSHRTNYGYTF

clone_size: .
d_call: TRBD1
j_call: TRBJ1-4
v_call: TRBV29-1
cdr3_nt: TGCAGCGTGCAGACAGGGTCGGGCCTCAGGCTGTTTTTT
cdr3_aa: CSVQTGSGLRLFF

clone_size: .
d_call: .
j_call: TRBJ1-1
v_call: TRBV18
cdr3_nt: TGTGCCAGCTCCACGGCGGCAGAGAACACTGAAGCTTTCTTT
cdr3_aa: CASSTAAENTEAFF

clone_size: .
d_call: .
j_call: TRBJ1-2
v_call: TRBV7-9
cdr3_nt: TGTGCCAGCAGCTTAGTTTCAGGGGCGGCTTCCTATGGCTACACCTTC
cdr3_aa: CASSLVSGAASYGYTF

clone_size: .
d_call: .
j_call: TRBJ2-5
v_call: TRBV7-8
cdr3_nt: TGTGCCAGCAGCCCCGCCTCTGACAGCCAAGAGACCCAGTACTTC
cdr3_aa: CASSPASDSQETQYF

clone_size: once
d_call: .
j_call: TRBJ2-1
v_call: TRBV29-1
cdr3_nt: TGCAGCGTTGTTCTCCCGAGCTCCTACAATGAGCAGTTCTTC
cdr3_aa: CSVVLPSSYNEQFF

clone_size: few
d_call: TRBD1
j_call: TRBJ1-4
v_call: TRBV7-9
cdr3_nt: TGTGCCAGCAGCGCGAAGGACAGGGGCCGAGGTGAAAAACTGTTTTTT
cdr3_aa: CASSAKDRGRGEKLFF

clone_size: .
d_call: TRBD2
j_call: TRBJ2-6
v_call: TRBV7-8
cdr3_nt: TGTGCCAGCAGCCCGGAGCTCAGAGGGAGGGTTTCTGGGGCCAACGTCCTGACTTTC
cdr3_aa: CASSPELRGRVSGANVLTF

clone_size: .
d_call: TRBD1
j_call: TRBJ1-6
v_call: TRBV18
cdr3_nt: TGTGCCAGCTCTTGGACAGGTAGAACGGATTCACCCCTCCACTTT
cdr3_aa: CASSWTGRTDSPLHF

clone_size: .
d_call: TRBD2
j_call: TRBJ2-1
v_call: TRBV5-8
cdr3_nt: TGTGCCAGCAGCTTGATGGCTAGCGGGTGGAATGAGCAGTTCTTC
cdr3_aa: CASSLMASGWNEQFF

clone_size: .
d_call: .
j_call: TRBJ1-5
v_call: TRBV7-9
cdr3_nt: TGTGCCAGCAGCCAAGTCCTAAATCAGCCCCAGCATTTT
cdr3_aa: CASSQVLNQPQHF

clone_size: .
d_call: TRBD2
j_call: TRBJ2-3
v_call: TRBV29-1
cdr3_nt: TGCAGCGCCACCGTAGCGGGAGGGAGCACAGATACGCAGTATTTT
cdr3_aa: CSATVAGGSTDTQYF

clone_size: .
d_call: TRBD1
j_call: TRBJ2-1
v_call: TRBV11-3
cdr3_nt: TGTGCCAGCAGCCACGGGACAGGTGACAATGAGCAGTTCTTC
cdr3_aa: CASSHGTGDNEQFF

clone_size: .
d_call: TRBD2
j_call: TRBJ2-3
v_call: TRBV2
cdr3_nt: TGTGCCAGCAGTGAGGGGGAGCGGGGGTACACAGATACGCAGTATTTT
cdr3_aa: CASSEGERGYTDTQYF

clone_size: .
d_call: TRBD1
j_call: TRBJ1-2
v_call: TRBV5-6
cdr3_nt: TGTGCCAGCAGCCCAAGACAGGGCGCTAGTGGCTACACCTTC
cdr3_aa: CASSPRQGASGYTF

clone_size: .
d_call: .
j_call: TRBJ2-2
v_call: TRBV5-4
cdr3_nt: TGTGCCAGCAGCTCACAGGAGAACACCGGGGAGCTGTTTTTT
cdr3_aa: CASSSQENTGELFF

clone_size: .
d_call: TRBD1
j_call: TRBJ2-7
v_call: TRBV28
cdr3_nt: TGTGCCAGCAGTCGACAGGGGAGAGGCTACGAGCAGTACTTC
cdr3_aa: CASSRQGRGYEQYF

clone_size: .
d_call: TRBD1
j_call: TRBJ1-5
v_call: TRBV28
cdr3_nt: TGTGCCAGCAGTACTGGGACAGGGAAATATAGCAATCAGCCCCAGCATTTT
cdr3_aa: CASSTGTGKYSNQPQHF